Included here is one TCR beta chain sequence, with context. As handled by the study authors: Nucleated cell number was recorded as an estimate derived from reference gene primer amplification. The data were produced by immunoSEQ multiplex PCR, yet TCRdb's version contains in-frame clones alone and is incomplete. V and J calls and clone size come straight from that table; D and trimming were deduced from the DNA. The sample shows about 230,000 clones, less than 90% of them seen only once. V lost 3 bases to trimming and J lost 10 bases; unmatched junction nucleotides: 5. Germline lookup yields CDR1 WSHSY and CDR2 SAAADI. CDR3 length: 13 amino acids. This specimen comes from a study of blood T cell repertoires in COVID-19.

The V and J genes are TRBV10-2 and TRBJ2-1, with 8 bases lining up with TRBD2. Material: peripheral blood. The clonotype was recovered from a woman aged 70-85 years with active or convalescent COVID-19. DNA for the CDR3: TGCGCCAGCAGTGAAGCGGGAGTAGAGGAGCAGTTCTTC. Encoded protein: CASSEAGVEEQFF.